A selection of T cell receptor beta chains follows, all from one sample in a study of T cell repertoires in cytomegalovirus infection. The antigens for these receptors are not known. TCRdb recomputed calls from the reads with MiXCR, one row per CDR3 protein. The data contain 110,000 to 150,000 distinct CDR3 sequences, more than 30% of them singletons. The source material was CD8+ T cells from cultured PBMCs, sampled from culture after CMV antigen stimulation. All receptors derive from a human donor in good health (CMV status not recorded). Some clones in this sample may be carry-over from other donors' samples. The CDR3 runs from the conserved cysteine through the conserved F or W. The D gene is left open where the match is weak. The size of a clone is reported for some rows only, either as once, few or many, or as a class for expanded clones.

V gene	J gene	D gene	clone size	CDR3 DNA	CDR3 protein
TRBV20-1	TRBJ1-2	NA	few	TGCAGTGCTAGAGATTCCACCGGCGGCGGGGGCTACACCTTC	CSARDSTGGGGYTF
TRBV12-3/TRBV12-4	TRBJ2-7	NA	NA	TGTGCCAGCGGGGTGCCCTCCTACGAGCAGTACTTC	CASGVPSYEQYF
TRBV2	TRBJ2-2	NA	few	TGTGCCAGCACTTCCGGGCAGGGAAGTACCGGGGAGCTGTTTTTT	CASTSGQGSTGELFF
TRBV27	TRBJ1-4	NA	NA	TGTGCCAGCAGATTTGGTCCTAATGAAAAACTGTTTTTT	CASRFGPNEKLFF
TRBV10-3	TRBJ2-7	NA	few	TGTGCCATCAGTCCCGGTGGCAGGTCCCCTTACTTC	CAISPGGRSPYF
TRBV12-5	TRBJ1-2	NA	NA	TGTGCTAGTGGCTTACTATCAGGGGCGAACTATGGCTACACCTTC	CASGLLSGANYGYTF
TRBV27	TRBJ2-7	NA	NA	TGTGCCAGCAGTTCGAGTATCTACGAGCAGTACTTC	CASSSSIYEQYF
TRBV7-6	TRBJ2-2	TRBD2	few	TGTGCCAGCTCCCAGGGCGGGGGGGCCGCCGGGGAGCTGTTTTTT	CASSQGGGAAGELFF
TRBV4-1	TRBJ2-7	TRBD1	many	TGCGCCAGCAGCCAAGGGACAGGGGGCACCTACGAGCAGTACTTC	CASSQGTGGTYEQYF
TRBV11-2	TRBJ2-7	TRBD1	once	TGTGCCAGCAGCCCGCGGGACAGGGAGCACGAGCAGTACTTC	CASSPRDREHEQYF
TRBV20-1	TRBJ2-5	NA	NA	TGCAGTGCTACACAGGGAGGAGAGACCCAGTACTTC	CSATQGGETQYF
TRBV11-2	TRBJ2-7	NA	few	TGTGCCAGCAGCTCCCCCCTGGGGGAATCCTACGAGCAGTACTTC	CASSSPLGESYEQYF
TRBV5-3	TRBJ2-1	NA	NA	TGTGCCAGCAGCTTGGTTAGCAGCGATGAGCAGTTCTTC	CASSLVSSDEQFF
TRBV15	TRBJ1-5	TRBD1	few	TGTGCCACCAGCTCGGACAGGGGAAGCAATCAGCCCCAGCATTTT	CATSSDRGSNQPQHF
TRBV6-5	TRBJ2-3	NA	NA	TGTGCCAGCAGTCCCGGACCGACAGATACGCAGTATTTT	CASSPGPTDTQYF
TRBV7-8	TRBJ2-1	NA	NA	TGTGCCAGCAGCCATCCGACGGGGGAGGTAGCGCAGTTCTTC	CASSHPTGEVAQFF